A single sample is the source of the 10 T cell receptor beta chains below, sequenced in a study of blood T cell repertoires in COVID-19. This table comes from immunoSEQ multiplex PCR, and its TCRdb copy is limited to in-frame clones, with some not included. The table includes around 95,000 clones, about 84% detected once. The sequencing sample was made of peripheral blood. These receptors all come from a woman aged 80 or older with acute or convalescent COVID-19.

The rearrangement joins TRBV10-1 to TRBJ1-5; 8 nucleotides agree with TRBD1. Germline CDR1 is WNHNN and CDR2 is SYGVQD (reference sequence). This CDR3 comprises 16 residues. The V and J ends lost 5 bases and 1 base, in that order; junction bases with no gene match: 7. The CDR3 DNA reads TGCGCCAGCAGTTCCTTGGACAGGGAAAGCAATCAGCCCCAGCATTTT. Amino acids: CASSSLDRESNQPQHF.

V usage is TRBV6-5 and J usage is TRBJ2-7; D unresolved. Germline lookup yields CDR1 MNHEY and CDR2 SVGAGI. The CDR3 runs 14 residues. Trimming took off 7 bases at V and 6 bases at J, with 19 bases between the two ends. The CDR3 here is CASIRDNPVGEQYV. The DNA of the CDR3 is TGTGCCAGCATAAGAGACAATCCGGTCGGCGAGCAGTACGTC.

V usage is TRBV24-1 and J usage is TRBJ1-1; 7 nucleotides agree with TRBD1. V was clipped by 2 bases and J by 10 bases; unmatched bases: 9. This CDR3 is 14 amino acids long. The V gene's germline CDR1 is KGHDR and CDR2 SFDVKD. CDR3: CATSDSSRGRGAFF. In DNA form, the CDR3 reads TGTGCCACCAGTGATTCATCTAGGGGGCGAGGAGCTTTCTTT.

The chain recombines TRBV5-6 with TRBJ1-6; 11 nucleotides match TRBD1. The CDR3 runs to 17 residues. Germline loops: CDR1 SGHDT, CDR2 YYEEEE. The junction had 7 bases not matched to a gene; V was cut back by 4 bases and J by 4 bases. The CDR3 region is CASSQVGTGGYNSPLHF. The CDR3 nucleotides read TGTGCCAGCAGCCAGGTGGGGACAGGGGGATATAATTCACCCCTCCACTTT.

This clone was counted a single time. Distinct nucleotide sequences in the sample also encode this CDR3. The rearrangement links TRBV12-3 or TRBV12-4 to TRBJ2-1; D gene ambiguous. The CDR3 loop spans 13 amino acids. V lost 3 bases to trimming and J lost 4 bases, with 7 bases between them. The CDR3 loop is CASSLRSYNEQFF. CDR3 in DNA: TGTGCCAGCAGTTTGCGGTCGTACAATGAGCAGTTCTTC.

The CDR3 nucleotides read TGTGCCAGCAGCAACCCCAGCGGGGGCCGCCAAGAGACCCAGTACTTC. Translating gives CASSNPSGGRQETQYF. This chain links TRBV7-9 with TRBJ2-5; 8 nucleotides match TRBD2. Germline V gene sequence: CDR1 SEHNR, CDR2 FQNEAQ (reference sequence). V was pared by 5 bases and J by 1 base, with 9 bases of the junction left unmatched. The CDR3 runs to 16 residues.

There are a few counts of this clone. V and J are TRBV27 and TRBJ2-1; weak D call: TRBD2 (6 bases). The V end lost 5 bases, the J end lost 10 bases, and 15 bases lay between the germline ends. The germline V gene has CDR1 MNHEY and CDR2 SMNVEV (reference sequence). This CDR3 region has 13 residues. CDR3 sequence: CASSPRRDGEQFF. CDR3 nucleotides: TGTGCCAGCAGTCCTAGGCGGGACGGCGAGCAGTTCTTC.

The chain couples TRBV5-4 to TRBJ2-7; weak D call: TRBD1 (6 bases). This CDR3 is 14 amino acids long. The ends were cut back, 6 bases at V and 2 bases at J, with 15 bases in the middle. Germline-derived CDR1 and CDR2 are SGHNT and YYREEE (reference sequence). The CDR3 coding sequence is TGTGCCAGCACCCAAACAGGGAATCCCTACGAGCAGTACTTC. Its protein product is CASTQTGNPYEQYF.

This rearrangement joins TRBV5-6 to TRBJ1-4; TRBD1 matches 10 bases. V was clipped by 4 bases and J by 0 bases; unmatched bases: 3. Germline assignment: CDR1 SGHDT and CDR2 YYEEEE. The CDR3 totals 16 residues. CDR3 region: CASSPGQGATNEKLFF. For the CDR3, the DNA is TGTGCCAGCAGCCCTGGACAGGGGGCAACTAATGAAAAACTGTTTTTT.

This clone was counted once. DNA of the CDR3: TGTGCCAGCAGCTCTGGACAGGGCAAAGGAAATGGCTACACCTTC. As protein: CASSSGQGKGNGYTF. The chain couples TRBV5-4 to TRBJ1-2, with TRBD1 matching over 8 bases. The germline CDR1 and CDR2 sequences are SGHNT and YYREEE (reference sequence). This CDR3 is 15 amino acids long. V lost 3 bases, J lost 6 bases, and 10 bases stayed unmatched.